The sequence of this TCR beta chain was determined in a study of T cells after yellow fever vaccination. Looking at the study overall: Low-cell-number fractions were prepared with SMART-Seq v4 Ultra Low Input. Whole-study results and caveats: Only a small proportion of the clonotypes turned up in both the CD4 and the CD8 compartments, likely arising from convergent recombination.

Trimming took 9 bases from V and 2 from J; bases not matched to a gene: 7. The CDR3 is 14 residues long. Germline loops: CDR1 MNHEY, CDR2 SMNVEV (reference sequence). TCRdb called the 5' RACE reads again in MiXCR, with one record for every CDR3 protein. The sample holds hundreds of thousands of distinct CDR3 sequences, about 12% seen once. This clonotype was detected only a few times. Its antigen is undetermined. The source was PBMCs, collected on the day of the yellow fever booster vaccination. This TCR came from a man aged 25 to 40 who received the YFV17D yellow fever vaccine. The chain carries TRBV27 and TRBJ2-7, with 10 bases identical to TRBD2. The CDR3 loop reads CASHSGGYTYEQYF. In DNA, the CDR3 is TGTGCCAGTCATAGCGGGGGGTACACCTACGAGCAGTACTTC.